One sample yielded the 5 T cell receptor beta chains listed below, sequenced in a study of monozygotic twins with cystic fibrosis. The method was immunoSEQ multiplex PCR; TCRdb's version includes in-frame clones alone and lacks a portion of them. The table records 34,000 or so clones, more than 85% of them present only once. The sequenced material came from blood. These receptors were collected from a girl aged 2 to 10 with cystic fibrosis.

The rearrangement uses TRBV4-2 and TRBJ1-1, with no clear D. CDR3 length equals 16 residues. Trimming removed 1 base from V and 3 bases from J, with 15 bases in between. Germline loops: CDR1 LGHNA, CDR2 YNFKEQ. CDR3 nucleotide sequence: TGTGCCAGCAGCCAAGGGAAGGCGACTTGGGACACTGAAGCTTTCTTT. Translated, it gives CASSQGKATWDTEAFF.

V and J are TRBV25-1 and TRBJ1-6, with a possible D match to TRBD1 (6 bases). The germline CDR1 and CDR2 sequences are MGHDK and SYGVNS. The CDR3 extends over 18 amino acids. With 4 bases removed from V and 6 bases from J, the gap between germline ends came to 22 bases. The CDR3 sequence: CASSALRSGGPVNSPLHF. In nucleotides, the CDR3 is TGTGCCAGCAGTGCCCTCCGGTCGGGGGGGCCGGTTAATTCACCCCTCCACTTT.

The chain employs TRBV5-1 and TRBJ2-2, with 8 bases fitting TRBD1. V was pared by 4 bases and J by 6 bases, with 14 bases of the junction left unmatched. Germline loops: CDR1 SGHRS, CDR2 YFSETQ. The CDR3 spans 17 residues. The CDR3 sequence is CASSIDRGGGAAGELFF. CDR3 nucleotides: TGCGCCAGCAGCATTGACAGGGGTGGTGGGGCCGCCGGGGAGCTGTTTTTT.

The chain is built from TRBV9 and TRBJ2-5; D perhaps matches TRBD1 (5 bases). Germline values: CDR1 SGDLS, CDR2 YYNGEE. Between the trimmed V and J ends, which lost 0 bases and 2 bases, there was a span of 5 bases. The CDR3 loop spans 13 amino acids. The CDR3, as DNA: TGTGCCAGCAGCGTAGGACAGCAAGAGACCCAGTACTTC. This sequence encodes CASSVGQQETQYF.

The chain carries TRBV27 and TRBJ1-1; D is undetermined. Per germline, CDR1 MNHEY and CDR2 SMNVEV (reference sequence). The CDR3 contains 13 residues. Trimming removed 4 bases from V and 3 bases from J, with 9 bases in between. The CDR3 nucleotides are TGTGCCAGCAGTTCCCCGGAATACACTGAAGCTTTCTTT. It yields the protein CASSSPEYTEAFF.